This entry lists 3 T cell receptor beta chains sequenced from one sample in a study of neurological immune-mediated disorders. TCRdb fed the 5' RACE reads into MiXCR, producing one record per CDR3 protein. The sample comprises more than 60,000 distinct CDR3 sequences, 3.5% to 4.5% of which are singletons, and about 2% rests with the top ten. The specimen was PBMCs. Source of these receptors: a woman between 50 and 59 years old with multiple sclerosis.

There are many counts of this clonotype. This rearrangement joins TRBV20-1 to TRBJ2-1; no reliable D call. Per the germline V gene, CDR1 is DFQATT and CDR2 is SNEGSKA (reference sequence). Between the trimmed V and J ends, which lost 2 bases and 14 bases, there was a span of 13 bases. The CDR3 contains 11 residues. CDR3 loop: CSARPGLQEFF. The DNA of the CDR3 is TGCAGTGCTAGACCCGGGCTTCAGGAGTTCTTC.

In this sample, this clonotype turned up many times. The rearrangement joins TRBV7-8 to TRBJ1-5, with D perhaps matching TRBD1 (6 bases). V was shortened by 4 bases and J by 5 bases, with 15 bases between the two germline ends. CDR3 size: 15 residues. Looked up from germline, CDR1 is SGHVS and CDR2 is FQNEAQ. The CDR3 is CASSSRRTVDQPQHF. CDR3 bases: TGTGCCAGCAGCTCCCGTCGGACAGTAGATCAGCCCCAGCATTTT.

This clonotype has ten or more counts. This rearrangement joins TRBV10-3 to TRBJ2-3, with 13 nucleotides matching TRBD2. The germline V gene has CDR1 ENHRY and CDR2 SYGVKD. This CDR3 is built from 13 residues. V was clipped by 4 bases and J by 10 bases; unmatched bases: 2. The chain's CDR3 is CAISGLAGGPQYF. The CDR3 nucleotides read TGTGCCATCAGTGGACTAGCGGGAGGTCCGCAGTATTTT.